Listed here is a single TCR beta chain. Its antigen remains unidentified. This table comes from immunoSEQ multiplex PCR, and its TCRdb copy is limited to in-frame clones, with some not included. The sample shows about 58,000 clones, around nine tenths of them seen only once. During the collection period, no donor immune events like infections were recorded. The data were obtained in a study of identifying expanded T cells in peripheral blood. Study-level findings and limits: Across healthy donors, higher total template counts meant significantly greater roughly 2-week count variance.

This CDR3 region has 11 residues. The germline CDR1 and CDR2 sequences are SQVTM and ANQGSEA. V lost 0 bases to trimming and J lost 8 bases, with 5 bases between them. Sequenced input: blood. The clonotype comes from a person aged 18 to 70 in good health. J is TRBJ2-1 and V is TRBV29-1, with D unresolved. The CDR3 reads CSVEETDEQFF. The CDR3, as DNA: TGCAGCGTTGAAGAGACGGATGAGCAGTTCTTC.